This entry lists 26 T cell receptor beta chains sequenced from one sample in a study of blood T cell repertoires in COVID-19. Measured with immunoSEQ multiplex PCR; TCRdb has only the in-frame clones, and not every one. Seen here are 390,000 or so clones, roughly 89% observed once, and the top ten hold roughly 6.8%. Sample: peripheral blood. The receptors shown here come from a man between 18 and 35 years old with active or convalescent COVID-19.

The chain employs TRBV27 and TRBJ1-4, with TRBD1 matching over 9 bases. V dropped 4 bases and J dropped 7; count of bases not matched to a gene: 7. The germline gives CDR1 MNHEY, CDR2 SMNVEV (reference sequence). The CDR3 loop spans 15 amino acids. The CDR3 DNA follows: TGTGCCAGCAGTTCGCGGACAGGGGCACCTGAAAAACTGTTTTTT. The encoded protein is CASSSRTGAPEKLFF.

The chain recombines TRBV29-1 with TRBJ2-7; tentatively, D is TRBD1 (5 bases). Germline lookup yields CDR1 SQVTM and CDR2 ANQGSEA. The CDR3 runs to 15 residues. V shed 0 bases and J shed 3 bases, with 15 bases lying between them. Here the CDR3 reads CSVEDWGPGNYEQYF. The CDR3 DNA sequence: TGCAGCGTTGAAGATTGGGGCCCAGGAAACTACGAGCAGTACTTC.

A remark on this clone: At the DNA level, this CDR3 is encoded by other sequences in the same sample as well. The J gene is TRBJ1-2, the V gene TRBV12-3 or TRBV12-4; D may be TRBD1 (6 bases). Trimming took off 6 bases at V and 4 bases at J, with 12 bases between the two ends. The CDR3 spans 13 residues. The chain's CDR3 is CASSLQGLYGYTF. The CDR3 DNA sequence: TGTGCCAGCAGCCTACAGGGCCTCTATGGCTACACCTTC.

This clone has a single count. The chain has TRBV13 and TRBJ1-1, with unresolved D. This CDR3 contains 13 residues. Deletions cut 8 bases from V and 1 base from J, with 11 bases between. Germline V gene sequence: CDR1 PRHDT, CDR2 FYEKMQ (reference sequence). The CDR3 spells CASAEGRNTEAFF. CDR3 sequence (DNA): TGTGCCAGCGCGGAGGGCAGGAACACTGAAGCTTTCTTT. The variable domain in full, with the rest retrieved from reference TRBV13 and TRBJ1-1, is AAGVIQSPRHLIKEKRETATLKCYPIPRHDTVYWYQQGPGQDPQFLISFYEKMQSDKGSIPDRFSAQQFSDYHSELNMSSLELGDSALYFCASAEGRNTEAFFGQGTRLTVV.

Remarks on this clone: A read error may account for a junction end that differs from germline. The chain uses TRBV28 and TRBJ1-2; TRBD1 matches at 7 bases. The CDR3 covers 16 residues. Germline loops: CDR1 MDHEN, CDR2 SYDVKM. CDR3 DNA: TGTGCCAGCAGTTCCCCGCCCGGGACAGCTAATTATGGCTACACCTTC. Translated: CASSSPPGTANYGYTF.

CDR3 DNA sequence: TGTGCCAGCAGCTTAGAGGGCAGGGGGCTCTATGGCTACACCTTC. Encoded protein: CASSLEGRGLYGYTF. V is TRBV11-2 and J is TRBJ1-2; TRBD1 matches 8 bases. Trimming took 0 bases from V and 4 from J; bases not matched to a gene: 4. The length of the CDR3 is 15 residues. Germline values: CDR1 SGHAT, CDR2 FQNNGV.

The chain joins TRBV7-6 to TRBJ2-3, with D possibly being TRBD2 (5 bases). The CDR3 has 17 residues. V was shortened by 0 bases and J by 2 bases, with 15 bases between the two germline ends. Germline CDR1 SGHVS, CDR2 FNYEAQ. DNA of the CDR3: TGTGCCAGCAGCTTAGCGACCCCGGACTCACACACAGATACGCAGTATTTT. Its protein is CASSLATPDSHTDTQYF. The full variable domain, its missing parts supplied by reference TRBV7-6 and TRBJ2-3, is GAGVSQSPRYKVTKRGQDVALRCDPISGHVSLYWYRQALGQGPEFLTYFNYEAQQDKSGLPNDRFSAERPEGSISTLTIQRTEQRDSAMYRCASSLATPDSHTDTQYFGPGTRLTVL.

V is TRBV15 and J is TRBJ2-7; 8 bases match TRBD1. CDR3 size: 15 residues. Germline V gene sequence: CDR1 LNHNV, CDR2 YYDKDF (reference sequence). V was clipped by 3 bases and J by 1 base; unmatched bases: 5. CDR3 amino acids: CATSRHGQGSYEQYF. The CDR3 DNA sequence: TGTGCCACCAGCAGGCACGGACAGGGATCCTACGAGCAGTACTTC.

This chain links TRBV9 with TRBJ2-7; 8 nucleotides line up with TRBD2. The CDR3 length is 14 residues. The J segment lost 2 bases and the V segment lost 2 bases, leaving 3 bases of the junction unmatched. CDR1 and CDR2 from the germline V gene are SGDLS and YYNGEE. The CDR3 region is CASSVTSGAYEQYF. CDR3 in DNA: TGTGCCAGCAGCGTTACTAGCGGTGCCTACGAGCAGTACTTC.

This chain links TRBV27 with TRBJ1-1; no clear D. V shed 7 bases and J shed 5 bases, with 8 bases lying between them. The CDR3 consists of 11 residues. CDR1 is MNHEY, CDR2 SMNVEV, per germline (reference sequence). CDR3 residues: CASISGTEAFF. CDR3 coding DNA: TGTGCCAGCATCTCGGGGACTGAAGCTTTCTTT.

CDR3 coding DNA: TGCGCCAGCAAAAAGGGGGTTTCAGTAGGGAACACTGAAGCTTTCTTT. Translated: CASKKGVSVGNTEAFF. This chain uses TRBV5-1 with TRBJ1-1, with a tentative D call TRBD1 (6 bases). Germline values: CDR1 SGHRS, CDR2 YFSETQ. The CDR3 is 16 amino acids. Trimming left V 6 bases short and J 1 base short, with 19 bases between.

This chain joins TRBV6-5 and TRBJ1-6; D is perhaps TRBD1 (5 bases). The CDR3 has 14 amino acids. Germline V gives CDR1 MNHEY, CDR2 SVGAGI. V was cut by 2 bases and J by 7 bases, with 9 bases left in between. The chain's CDR3 is CASSYRGRNSPLHF. CDR3 DNA sequence: TGTGCCAGCAGTTACAGGGGTCGGAATTCACCCCTCCACTTT.

This clone has a count of ten or more. The gene calls are TRBV2 and TRBJ1-2; 9 bases match TRBD1. Looked up from germline, CDR1 is SNHLY and CDR2 is FYNNEI. The CDR3 is 15 amino acids. V lost 3 bases to trimming and J lost 4 bases; unmatched junction nucleotides: 6. CDR3 region: CASSEAGQGPYGYTF. Here the CDR3 DNA reads TGTGCCAGCAGTGAGGCGGGACAGGGTCCCTATGGCTACACCTTC.

The chain couples TRBV6-4 to TRBJ1-2; 7 bases fit TRBD1. CDR3 length: 12 residues. Trimming cost V 1 base and J 9 bases; bases outside gene matches: 2. CDR1 and CDR2 (germline): MRHNA, SNTAGT. DNA for the CDR3: TGTGCCAGCAGTGACTTCAGGGGGAGCTACACCTTC. Amino acid sequence: CASSDFRGSYTF.

Turning to this clone: This sample includes further DNA sequences coding for the same CDR3. The V and J genes are TRBV6-2 or TRBV6-3 and TRBJ2-7; the match to TRBD1 covers 9 bases. Germline CDR1 is MNHEY and CDR2 is SVGEGT. With 5 bases clipped from V and 3 bases from J, the junction kept 5 bases outside the gene matches. The CDR3 length is 14 residues. The CDR3 nucleotides are TGTGCCAGCAGTAAGACAGGGGGTCTCTACGAGCAGTACTTC. Its protein product is CASSKTGGLYEQYF.

The chain has TRBV11-1 and TRBJ2-2, with 7 bases matching TRBD1. Per the germline V gene, CDR1 is SGHAT and CDR2 is FQDESV (reference sequence). This CDR3 is 13 amino acids long. Trimming took 5 bases from V and 5 from J; bases not matched to a gene: 2. The CDR3 reads CASSKQGTGELFF. CDR3 nucleotides: TGTGCCAGCAGCAAACAGGGGACCGGGGAGCTGTTTTTT.

The gene calls are TRBV6-6 and TRBJ1-1, with a weak D call TRBD1 (5 bases). The CDR3 covers 15 residues. Trimming removed 4 bases from V and 1 base from J, with 13 bases in between. Germline V gives CDR1 MNHNY, CDR2 SVGAGI (reference sequence). The CDR3 DNA sequence: TGTGCCAGCAGTTGGGACTATCTGGGGAACACTGAAGCTTTCTTT. Translating gives CASSWDYLGNTEAFF.

J is TRBJ2-2 and V is TRBV13, with D tentatively TRBD2 (5 bases). V was cut by 2 bases and J by 3 bases, with 10 bases left in between. CDR3 length equals 15 residues. The V gene's germline CDR1 is PRHDT and CDR2 FYEKMQ (reference sequence). The CDR3 region is CASSLFSGDTGELFF. Here the CDR3 DNA reads TGTGCCAGCAGCTTATTTTCCGGGGACACCGGGGAGCTGTTTTTT.

The chain uses TRBV2 and TRBJ2-7; D possibly corresponds to TRBD2 (6 bases). Germline V gene data show CDR1 as SNHLY and CDR2 as FYNNEI. V lost 2 bases and J 0 bases, leaving 8 bases between the germline ends. The CDR3 length is 14 residues. This CDR3 is CASSESGSSYEQYF. CDR3 sequence (DNA): TGTGCCAGCAGTGAATCCGGGAGCTCCTACGAGCAGTACTTC.

This clone was observed a single time. The chain recombines TRBV6-5 with TRBJ2-7, with 12 bases that match TRBD1. With V trimmed by 6 bases and J by 5 bases, 2 bases remained unmatched. This CDR3 contains 13 residues. Germline V gene sequence: CDR1 MNHEY, CDR2 SVGAGI. Here the CDR3 DNA reads TGTGCCAGCAGCAGGGACAGGGGGCACGAGCAGTACTTC. Translating gives CASSRDRGHEQYF.

This clone was seen just once. The V and J genes are TRBV29-1 and TRBJ2-1; TRBD2 agrees at 13 bases. Germline values: CDR1 SQVTM, CDR2 ANQGSEA. With 7 bases clipped from V and 9 bases from J, the junction kept 6 bases outside the gene matches. The CDR3 consists of 13 residues. CDR3 amino acids: CSGTSGRSTEQFF. The CDR3 bases are TGCAGCGGGACTAGCGGGAGATCCACTGAGCAGTTCTTC.

The rearrangement uses TRBV6-2 or TRBV6-3 and TRBJ1-5; the D gene is possibly TRBD1 (5 bases). V dropped 5 bases and J dropped 6 bases, with 14 bases sitting between them. There are 14 residues in the CDR3. From germline, CDR1 is MNHEY and CDR2 SVGEGT. For the CDR3, the DNA is TGTGCCAGCAGTAAATCAGGGTACGGTCAGCCCCAGCATTTT. This codes for CASSKSGYGQPQHF.

The chain links TRBV24-1 to TRBJ1-4; D call uncertain. Germline CDR1 reads KGHDR; CDR2 reads SFDVKD. V lost 5 bases, J lost 5 bases, and 14 bases lay in between. This CDR3 has 15 amino acids. The CDR3 here is CATSALGAPNEKLFF. CDR3 coding DNA: TGTGCCACCAGTGCCTTGGGAGCTCCGAATGAAAAACTGTTTTTT.

The CDR3: CASSLSSGTEAFF. The CDR3 nucleotides read TGTGCCAGCAGCTTAAGCTCGGGCACTGAAGCTTTCTTT. This chain links TRBV7-2 with TRBJ1-1; the D is unclear. CDR1 and CDR2 (germline): SGHTA, FQGNSA. The CDR3 runs 13 residues. V gave up 2 bases and J gave up 4 bases, with 8 bases separating them.

This rearrangement joins TRBV6-2 or TRBV6-3 to TRBJ1-6; D may be TRBD1 (6 bases). The V gene lost 2 bases and the J gene lost 7 bases, with 12 bases spanning the gap. This CDR3 region has 15 residues. Germline CDR1 MNHEY, CDR2 SVGEGT. The CDR3 here is CASSYGGAPNSPLHF. CDR3 DNA: TGTGCCAGCAGTTACGGGGGGGCGCCCAATTCACCCCTCCACTTT.

The chain employs TRBV10-1 and TRBJ2-5; D not certain. Per germline, CDR1 WNHNN and CDR2 SYGVQD (reference sequence). The ends were cut back, 3 bases at V and 5 bases at J, with 16 bases in the middle. CDR3 size: 15 residues. This CDR3 reads CASSDGRETPETQYF. The CDR3 bases are TGCGCCAGCAGTGATGGTCGAGAAACCCCCGAGACCCAGTACTTC.